This T cell receptor beta chain was identified during a study of CD8 T cells in ankylosing spondylitis. TCRdb itself ran the 5' RACE reads through MiXCR, one entry per CDR3 protein. The repertoire includes around 300,000 distinct CDR3 sequences, 11% of them detected once, and 8% to 9.5% sits in the top ten. Study outcomes and limitations: What appeared characteristic of ankylosing spondylitis blood was a TCR beta motif of eight highly homologous variants. Reactive arthritis synovial fluid and blood were previously reported to contain some motif variants.

This clonotype has a count of ten or more. Antigen unknown. The V end was cut by 7 bases, the J end by 0 bases, with 10 bases between. There are 13 residues in the CDR3. V usage is TRBV12-3 or TRBV12-4 and J usage is TRBJ2-7; D is ambiguous. The source of this sequence is a female donor with ankylosing spondylitis or in good health (not recorded which). Source material: blood, either unsorted or a sorted T cell fraction (not recorded which). The CDR3 DNA reads TGTGCCAGCAACCCCGGAGCCTCCTACGAGCAGTACTTC. Protein: CASNPGASYEQYF.